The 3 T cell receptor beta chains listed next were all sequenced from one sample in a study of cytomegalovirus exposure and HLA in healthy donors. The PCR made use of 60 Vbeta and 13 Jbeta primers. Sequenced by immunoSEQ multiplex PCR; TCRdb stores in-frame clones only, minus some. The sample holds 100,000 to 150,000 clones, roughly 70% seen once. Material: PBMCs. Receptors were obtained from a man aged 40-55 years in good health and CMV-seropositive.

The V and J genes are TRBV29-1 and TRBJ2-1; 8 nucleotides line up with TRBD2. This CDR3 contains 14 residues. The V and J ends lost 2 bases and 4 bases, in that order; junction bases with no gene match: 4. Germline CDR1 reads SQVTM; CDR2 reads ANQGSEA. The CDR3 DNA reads TGCAGCGTTGAAACGTCGGGAGGGTACAATGAGCAGTTCTTC. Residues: CSVETSGGYNEQFF.

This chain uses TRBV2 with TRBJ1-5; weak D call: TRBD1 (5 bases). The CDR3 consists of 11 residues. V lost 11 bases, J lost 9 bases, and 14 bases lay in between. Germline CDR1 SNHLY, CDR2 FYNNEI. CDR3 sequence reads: CASRVHRPQHF. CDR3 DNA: TGTGCCTCCAGGGTCCACCGGCCCCAGCATTTT.

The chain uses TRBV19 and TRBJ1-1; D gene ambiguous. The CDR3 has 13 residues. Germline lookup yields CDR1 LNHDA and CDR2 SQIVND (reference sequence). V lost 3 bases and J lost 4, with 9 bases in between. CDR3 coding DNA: TGTGCCAGTAGTATCGAGGGAGGCACTGAAGCTTTCTTT. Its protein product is CASSIEGGTEAFF.